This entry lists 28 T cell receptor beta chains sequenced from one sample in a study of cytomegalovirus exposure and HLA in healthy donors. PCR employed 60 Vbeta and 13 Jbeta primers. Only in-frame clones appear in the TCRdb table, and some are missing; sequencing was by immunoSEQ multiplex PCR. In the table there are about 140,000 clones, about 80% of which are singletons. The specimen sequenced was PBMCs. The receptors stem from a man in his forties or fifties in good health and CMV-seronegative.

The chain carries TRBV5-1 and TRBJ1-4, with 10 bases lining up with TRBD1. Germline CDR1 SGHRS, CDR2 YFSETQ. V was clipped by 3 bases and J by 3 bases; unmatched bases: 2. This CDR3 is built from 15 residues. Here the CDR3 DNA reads TGCGCCAGCAGCTCCGGACAGGGGGCTAATGAAAAACTGTTTTTT. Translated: CASSSGQGANEKLFF.

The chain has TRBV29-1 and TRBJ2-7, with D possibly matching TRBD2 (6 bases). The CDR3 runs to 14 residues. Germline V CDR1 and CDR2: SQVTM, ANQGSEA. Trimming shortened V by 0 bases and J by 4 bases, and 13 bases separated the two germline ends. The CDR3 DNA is TGCAGCGTTGAAGATCATTGGCGGGGATACGAGCAGTACTTC. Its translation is CSVEDHWRGYEQYF.

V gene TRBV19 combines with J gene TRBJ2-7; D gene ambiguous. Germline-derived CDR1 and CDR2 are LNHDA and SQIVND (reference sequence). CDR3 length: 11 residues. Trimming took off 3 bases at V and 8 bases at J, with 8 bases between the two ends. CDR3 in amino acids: CASSIFGQQYF. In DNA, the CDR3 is TGTGCCAGTAGTATTTTTGGGCAGCAGTACTTC. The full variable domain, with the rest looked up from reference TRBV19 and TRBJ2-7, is DGGITQSPKYLFRKEGQNVTLSCEQNLNHDAMYWYRQDPGQGLRLIYYSQIVNDFQKGDIAEGYSVSREKKESFPLTVTSAQKNPTAFYLCASSIFGQQYFGPGTRLTVT.

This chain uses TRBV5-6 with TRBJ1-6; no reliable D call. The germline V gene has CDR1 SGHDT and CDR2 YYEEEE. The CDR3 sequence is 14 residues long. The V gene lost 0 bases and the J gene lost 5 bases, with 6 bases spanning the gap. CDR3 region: CASSLGRNNSPLHF. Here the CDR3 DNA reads TGTGCCAGCAGCTTGGGCAGAAATAATTCACCCCTCCACTTT.

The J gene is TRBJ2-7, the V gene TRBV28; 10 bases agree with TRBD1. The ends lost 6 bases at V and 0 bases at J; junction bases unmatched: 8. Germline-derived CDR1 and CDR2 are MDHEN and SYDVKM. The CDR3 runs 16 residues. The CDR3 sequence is CASSSPRDRGSYEQYF. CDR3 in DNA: TGTGCCAGCAGCTCCCCCCGGGACAGGGGCTCCTACGAGCAGTACTTC. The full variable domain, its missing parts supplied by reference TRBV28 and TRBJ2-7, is DVKVTQSSRYLVKRTGEKVFLECVQDMDHENMFWYRQDPGLGLRLIYFSYDVKMKEKGDIPEGYSVSREKKERFSLILESASTNQTSMYLCASSSPRDRGSYEQYFGPGTRLTVT.

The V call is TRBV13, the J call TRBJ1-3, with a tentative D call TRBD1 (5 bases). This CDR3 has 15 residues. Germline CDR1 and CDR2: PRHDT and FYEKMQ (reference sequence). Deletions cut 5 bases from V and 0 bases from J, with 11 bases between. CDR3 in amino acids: CASSLTVVSGNTIYF. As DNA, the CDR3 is TGTGCCAGCAGCCTGACAGTCGTCTCTGGAAACACCATATATTTT.

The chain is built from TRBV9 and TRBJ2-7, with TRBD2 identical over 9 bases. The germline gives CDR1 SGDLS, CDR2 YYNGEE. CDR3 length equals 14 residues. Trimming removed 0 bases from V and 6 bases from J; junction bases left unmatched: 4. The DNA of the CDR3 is TGTGCCAGCAGCGTAGAAGCGGGGGGTCCCGAGCAGTACTTC. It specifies CASSVEAGGPEQYF. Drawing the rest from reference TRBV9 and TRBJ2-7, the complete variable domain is DSGVTQTPKHLITATGQRVTLRCSPRSGDLSVYWYQQSLDQGLQFLIQYYNGEERAKGNILERFSAQQFPDLHSELNLSSLELGDSALYFCASSVEAGGPEQYFGPGTRLTVT.

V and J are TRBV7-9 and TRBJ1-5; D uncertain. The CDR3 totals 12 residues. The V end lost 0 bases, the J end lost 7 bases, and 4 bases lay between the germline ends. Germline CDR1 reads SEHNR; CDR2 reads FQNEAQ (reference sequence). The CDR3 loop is CASSLAEQPQHF. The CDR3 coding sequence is TGTGCCAGCAGCTTAGCGGAGCAGCCCCAGCATTTT.

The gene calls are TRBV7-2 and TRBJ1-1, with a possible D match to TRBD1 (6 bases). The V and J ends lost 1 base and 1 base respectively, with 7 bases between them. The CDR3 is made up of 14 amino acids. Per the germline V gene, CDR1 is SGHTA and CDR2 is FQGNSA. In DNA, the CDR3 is TGTGCCAGCAGCTTAGTGACAGGGAACACTGAAGCTTTCTTT. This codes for CASSLVTGNTEAFF.

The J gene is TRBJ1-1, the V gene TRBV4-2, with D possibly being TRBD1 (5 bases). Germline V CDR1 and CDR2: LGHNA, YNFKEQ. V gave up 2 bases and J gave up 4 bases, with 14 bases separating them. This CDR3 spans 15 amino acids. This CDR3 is CASSQHTRGGTEAFF. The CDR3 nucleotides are TGTGCCAGCAGCCAACACACCCGCGGGGGCACTGAAGCTTTCTTT.

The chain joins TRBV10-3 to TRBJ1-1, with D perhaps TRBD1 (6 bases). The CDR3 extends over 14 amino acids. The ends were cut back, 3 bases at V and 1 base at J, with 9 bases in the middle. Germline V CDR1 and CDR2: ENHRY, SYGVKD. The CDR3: CAISENRANTEAFF. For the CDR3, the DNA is TGTGCCATCAGTGAAAACAGGGCGAACACTGAAGCTTTCTTT.

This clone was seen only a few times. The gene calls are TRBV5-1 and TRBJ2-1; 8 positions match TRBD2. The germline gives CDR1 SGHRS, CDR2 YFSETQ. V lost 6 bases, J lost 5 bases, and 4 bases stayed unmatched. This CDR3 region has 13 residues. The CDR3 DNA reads TGCGCCAGCATGCGGGGGGCGGACAATGAGCAGTTCTTC. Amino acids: CASMRGADNEQFF.

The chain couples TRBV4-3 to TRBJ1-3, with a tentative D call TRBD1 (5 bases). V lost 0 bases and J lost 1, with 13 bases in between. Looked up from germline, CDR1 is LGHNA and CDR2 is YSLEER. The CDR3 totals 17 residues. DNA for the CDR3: TGCGCCAGCAGCCAAGATTTCGGCAGGGTGTCTGGAAACACCATATATTTT. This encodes CASSQDFGRVSGNTIYF.

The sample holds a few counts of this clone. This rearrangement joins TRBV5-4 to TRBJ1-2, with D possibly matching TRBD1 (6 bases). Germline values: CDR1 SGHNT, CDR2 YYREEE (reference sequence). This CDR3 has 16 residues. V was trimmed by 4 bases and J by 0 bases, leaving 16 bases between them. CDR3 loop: CASSAPPGTPNYGYTF. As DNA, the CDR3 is TGTGCCAGCAGCGCCCCGCCAGGGACACCTAACTATGGCTACACCTTC.

The chain's CDR3 is CASTPVLNEQFF. CDR3 coding DNA: TGTGCCAGCACACCGGTACTGAATGAGCAGTTCTTC. V usage is TRBV6-6 and J usage is TRBJ2-1; D is unresolved. The CDR3 is made up of 12 amino acids. Between the trimmed V and J ends, which lost 7 bases and 7 bases, there was a span of 11 bases. CDR1 is MNHNY, CDR2 SVGAGI, per germline (reference sequence).

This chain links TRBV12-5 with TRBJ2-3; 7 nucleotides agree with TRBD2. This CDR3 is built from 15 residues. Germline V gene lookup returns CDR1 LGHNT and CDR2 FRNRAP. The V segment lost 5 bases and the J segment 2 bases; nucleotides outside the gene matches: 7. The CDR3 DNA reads TGTGCTAGTGGTGCCAGCGGGGACTACACAGATACGCAGTATTTT. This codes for CASGASGDYTDTQYF.

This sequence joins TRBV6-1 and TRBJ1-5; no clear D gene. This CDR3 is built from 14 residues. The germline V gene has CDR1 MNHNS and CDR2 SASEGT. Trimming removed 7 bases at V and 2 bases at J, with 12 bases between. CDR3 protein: CASKTRGGNQPQHF. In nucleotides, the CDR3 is TGTGCCAGCAAGACGCGGGGAGGCAATCAGCCCCAGCATTTT.

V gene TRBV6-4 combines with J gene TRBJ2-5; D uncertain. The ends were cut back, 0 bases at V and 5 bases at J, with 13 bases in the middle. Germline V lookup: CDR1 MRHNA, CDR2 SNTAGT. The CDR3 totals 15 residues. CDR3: CASSDSVGSGETQYF. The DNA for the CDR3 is TGTGCCAGCAGTGACTCGGTAGGATCCGGGGAGACCCAGTACTTC.

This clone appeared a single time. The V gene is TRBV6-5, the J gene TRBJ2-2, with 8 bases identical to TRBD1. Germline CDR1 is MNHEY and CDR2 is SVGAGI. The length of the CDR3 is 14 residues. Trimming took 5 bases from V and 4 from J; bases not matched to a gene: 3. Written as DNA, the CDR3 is TGTGCCAGCAGTGGGACAGGAGTCACCGGGGAGCTGTTTTTT. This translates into CASSGTGVTGELFF.

CDR3 sequence (DNA): TGCGCCAGCAGCCAGGACAGTAAAGGCTACTACTATGGCTACACCTTC. It specifies CASSQDSKGYYYGYTF. V gene TRBV4-1 combines with J gene TRBJ1-2; D possibly corresponds to TRBD1 (6 bases). With 3 bases removed from V and 3 bases from J, the gap between germline ends came to 17 bases. CDR3 length: 16 residues. CDR1 and CDR2 from the germline V gene are MGHRA and YSYEKL.

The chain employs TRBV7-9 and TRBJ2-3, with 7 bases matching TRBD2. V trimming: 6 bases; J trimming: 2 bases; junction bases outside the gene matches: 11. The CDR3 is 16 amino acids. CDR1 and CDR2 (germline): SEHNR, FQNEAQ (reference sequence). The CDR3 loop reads CASSHLRRGNTDTQYF. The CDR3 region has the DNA TGTGCCAGCAGTCACCTGAGGCGGGGGAACACAGATACGCAGTATTTT.

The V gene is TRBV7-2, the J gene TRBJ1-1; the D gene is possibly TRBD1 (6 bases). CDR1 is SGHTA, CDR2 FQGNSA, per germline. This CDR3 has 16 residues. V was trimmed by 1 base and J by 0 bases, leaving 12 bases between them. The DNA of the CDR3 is TGTGCCAGCAGCTTAGAATTCGGGGACATGAACACTGAAGCTTTCTTT. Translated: CASSLEFGDMNTEAFF.

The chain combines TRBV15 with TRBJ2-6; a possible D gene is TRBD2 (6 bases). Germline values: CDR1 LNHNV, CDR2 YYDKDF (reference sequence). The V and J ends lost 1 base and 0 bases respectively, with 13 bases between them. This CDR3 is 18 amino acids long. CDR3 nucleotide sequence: TGTGCCACCAGCAGAGTGCGGGGATGGACCTCTGGGGCCAACGTCCTGACTTTC. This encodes CATSRVRGWTSGANVLTF.

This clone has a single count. The chain's CDR3 is CASSIRTGGGSQHF. The CDR3 region has the DNA TGTGCCAGTAGTATTAGGACAGGGGGCGGATCGCAGCATTTT. J is TRBJ1-5 and V is TRBV19, with TRBD1 identical over 11 bases. Germline assignment: CDR1 LNHDA and CDR2 SQIVND (reference sequence). After removal of 3 bases from V and 13 bases from J, the junction contained 8 bases not matched to a gene. CDR3 size: 14 residues. The whole variable domain, remainder taken from reference TRBV19 and TRBJ1-5, is DGGITQSPKYLFRKEGQNVTLSCEQNLNHDAMYWYRQDPGQGLRLIYYSQIVNDFQKGDIAEGYSVSREKKESFPLTVTSAQKNPTAFYLCASSIRTGGGSQHFGDGTRLSIL.

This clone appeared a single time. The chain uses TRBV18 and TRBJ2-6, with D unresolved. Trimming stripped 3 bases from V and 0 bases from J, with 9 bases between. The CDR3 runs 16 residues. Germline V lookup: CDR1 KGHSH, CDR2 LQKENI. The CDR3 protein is CASSPLSSSGANVLTF. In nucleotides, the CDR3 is TGTGCCAGCTCACCGTTATCGAGCTCTGGGGCCAACGTCCTGACTTTC.

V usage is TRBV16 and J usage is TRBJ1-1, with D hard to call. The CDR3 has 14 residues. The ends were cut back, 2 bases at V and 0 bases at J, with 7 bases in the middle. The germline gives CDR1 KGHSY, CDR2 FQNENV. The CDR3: CASSQARMNTEAFF. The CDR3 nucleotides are TGTGCCAGCAGCCAAGCCAGAATGAACACTGAAGCTTTCTTT.

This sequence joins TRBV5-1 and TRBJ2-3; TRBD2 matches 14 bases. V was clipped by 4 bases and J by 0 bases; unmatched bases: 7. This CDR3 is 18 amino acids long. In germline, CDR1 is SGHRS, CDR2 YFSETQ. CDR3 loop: CASSTPGLAGASTDTQYF. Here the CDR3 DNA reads TGCGCCAGCAGCACCCCGGGACTAGCGGGGGCAAGCACAGATACGCAGTATTTT. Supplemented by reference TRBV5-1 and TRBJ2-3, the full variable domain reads KAGVTQTPRYLIKTRGQQVTLSCSPISGHRSVSWYQQTPGQGLQFLFEYFSETQRNKGNFPGRFSGRQFSNSRSEMNVSTLELGDSALYLCASSTPGLAGASTDTQYFGPGTRLTVL.

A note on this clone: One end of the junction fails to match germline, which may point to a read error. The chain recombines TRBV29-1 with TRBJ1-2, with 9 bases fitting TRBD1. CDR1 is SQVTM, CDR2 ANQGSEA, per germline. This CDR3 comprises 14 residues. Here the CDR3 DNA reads TGCAGCGTTGAGCCTTTGGGACAGGGCCATGGCTACGCCTTC. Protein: CSVEPLGQGHGYAF.